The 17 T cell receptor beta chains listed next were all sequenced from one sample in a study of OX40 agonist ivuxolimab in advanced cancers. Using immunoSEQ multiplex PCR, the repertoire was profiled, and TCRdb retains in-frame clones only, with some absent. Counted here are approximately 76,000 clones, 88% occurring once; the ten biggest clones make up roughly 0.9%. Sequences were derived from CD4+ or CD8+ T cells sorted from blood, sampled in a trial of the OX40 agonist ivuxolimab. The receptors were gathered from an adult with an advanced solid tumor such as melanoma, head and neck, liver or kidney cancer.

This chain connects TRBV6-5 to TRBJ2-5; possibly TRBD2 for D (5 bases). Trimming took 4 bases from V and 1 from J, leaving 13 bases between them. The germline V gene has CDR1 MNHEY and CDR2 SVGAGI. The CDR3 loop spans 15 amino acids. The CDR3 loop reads CASSSQFGIQETQYF. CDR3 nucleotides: TGTGCCAGCAGTTCCCAGTTCGGGATCCAAGAGACCCAGTACTTC.

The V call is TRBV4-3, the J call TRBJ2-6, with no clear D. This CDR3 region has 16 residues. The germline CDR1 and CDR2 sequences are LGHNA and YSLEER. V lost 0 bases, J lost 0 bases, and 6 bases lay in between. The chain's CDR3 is CASSQEMHSGANVLTF. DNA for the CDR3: TGCGCCAGCAGCCAAGAGATGCACTCTGGGGCCAACGTCCTGACTTTC.

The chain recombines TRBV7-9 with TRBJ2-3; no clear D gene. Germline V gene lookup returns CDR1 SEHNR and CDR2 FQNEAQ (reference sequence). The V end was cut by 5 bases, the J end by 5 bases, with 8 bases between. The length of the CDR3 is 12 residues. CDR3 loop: CASSPSGDTQYF. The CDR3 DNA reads TGTGCCAGCAGCCCCTCCGGAGATACGCAGTATTTT.

DNA for the CDR3: TGTGCCTGGAGTGGTGGGCTAGCGGGAGTTTCGACCCAGTACTTC. Its protein is CAWSGGLAGVSTQYF. The rearrangement links TRBV30 to TRBJ2-5; TRBD2 matches at 10 bases. Germline V gene data show CDR1 as GTSNPN and CDR2 as SVGIG (reference sequence). CDR3 length: 15 amino acids. J lost 7 bases, V lost 1 base, and 9 bases had no gene match.

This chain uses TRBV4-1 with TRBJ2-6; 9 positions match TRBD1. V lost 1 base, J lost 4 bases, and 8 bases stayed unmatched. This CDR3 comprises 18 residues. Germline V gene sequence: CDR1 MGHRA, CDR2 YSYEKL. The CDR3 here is CASSQVLQGAEGANVLTF. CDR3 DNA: TGCGCCAGCAGCCAAGTTCTACAGGGGGCGGAAGGGGCCAACGTCCTGACTTTC.

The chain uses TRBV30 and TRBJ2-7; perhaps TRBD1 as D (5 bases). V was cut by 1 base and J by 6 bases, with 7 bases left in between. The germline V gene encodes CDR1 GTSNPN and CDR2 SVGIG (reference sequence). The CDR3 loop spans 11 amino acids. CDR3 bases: TGTGCCTGGAGTGGACAGTCCGAGCAGTACTTC. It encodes CAWSGQSEQYF.

CDR3 in amino acids: CASSPSYTGSYNSPLHF. In nucleotides, the CDR3 is TGTGCCAGCAGCCCAAGTTACACCGGCTCCTATAATTCACCCCTCCACTTT. The genes are TRBV9 and TRBJ1-6; D is ambiguous. Germline V gene lookup returns CDR1 SGDLS and CDR2 YYNGEE. Trimming removed 4 bases at V and 0 bases at J, with 14 bases between. The CDR3 is 17 amino acids.

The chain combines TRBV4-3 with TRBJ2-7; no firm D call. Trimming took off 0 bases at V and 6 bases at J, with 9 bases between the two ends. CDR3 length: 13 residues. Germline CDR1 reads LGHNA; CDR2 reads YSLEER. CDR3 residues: CASSQEGWGEQYF. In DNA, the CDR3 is TGCGCCAGCAGCCAAGAGGGTTGGGGCGAGCAGTACTTC.

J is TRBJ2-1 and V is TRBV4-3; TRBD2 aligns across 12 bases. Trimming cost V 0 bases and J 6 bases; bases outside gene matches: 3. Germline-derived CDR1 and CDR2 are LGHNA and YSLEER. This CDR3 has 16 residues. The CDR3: CASSQEPSGRANEQFF. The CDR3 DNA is TGCGCCAGCAGCCAAGAGCCTAGCGGGAGGGCCAATGAGCAGTTCTTC.

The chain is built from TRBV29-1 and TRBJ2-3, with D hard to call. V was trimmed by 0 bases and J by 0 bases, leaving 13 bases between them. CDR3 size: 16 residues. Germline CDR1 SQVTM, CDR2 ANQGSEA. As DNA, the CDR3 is TGCAGCGTTGAAGATCGCGTTCGTGCTAGCACAGATACGCAGTATTTT. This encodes CSVEDRVRASTDTQYF.

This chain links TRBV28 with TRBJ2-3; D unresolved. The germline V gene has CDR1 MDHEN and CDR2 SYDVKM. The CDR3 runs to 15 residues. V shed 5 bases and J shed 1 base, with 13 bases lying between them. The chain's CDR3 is CASSDSGYRTDTQYF. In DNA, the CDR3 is TGTGCCAGCAGTGATTCAGGTTACCGCACAGATACGCAGTATTTT.

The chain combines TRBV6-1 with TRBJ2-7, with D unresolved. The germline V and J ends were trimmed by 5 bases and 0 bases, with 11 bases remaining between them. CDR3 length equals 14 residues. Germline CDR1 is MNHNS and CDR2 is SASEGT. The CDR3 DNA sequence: TGTGCCAGCAGTTTATCGGACGACTCCTACGAGCAGTACTTC. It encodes CASSLSDDSYEQYF.

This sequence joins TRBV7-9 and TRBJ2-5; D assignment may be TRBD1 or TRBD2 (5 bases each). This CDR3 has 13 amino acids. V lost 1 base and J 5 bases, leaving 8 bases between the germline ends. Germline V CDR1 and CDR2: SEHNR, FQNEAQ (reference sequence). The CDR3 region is CASSLGGTETQYF. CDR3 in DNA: TGTGCCAGCAGCTTAGGAGGGACGGAGACCCAGTACTTC.

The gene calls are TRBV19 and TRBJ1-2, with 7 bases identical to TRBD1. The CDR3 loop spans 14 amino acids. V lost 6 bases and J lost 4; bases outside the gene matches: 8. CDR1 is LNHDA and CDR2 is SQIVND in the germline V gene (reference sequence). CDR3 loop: CASSLQGYGYGYTF. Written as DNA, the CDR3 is TGTGCCAGTAGCCTACAGGGGTACGGCTATGGCTACACCTTC.

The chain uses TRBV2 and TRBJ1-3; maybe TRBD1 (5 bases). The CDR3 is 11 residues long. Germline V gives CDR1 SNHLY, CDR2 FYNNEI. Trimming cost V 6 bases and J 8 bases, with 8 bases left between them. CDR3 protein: CASSTGDTIYF. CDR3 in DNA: TGTGCCAGCAGCACGGGGGACACCATATATTTT.

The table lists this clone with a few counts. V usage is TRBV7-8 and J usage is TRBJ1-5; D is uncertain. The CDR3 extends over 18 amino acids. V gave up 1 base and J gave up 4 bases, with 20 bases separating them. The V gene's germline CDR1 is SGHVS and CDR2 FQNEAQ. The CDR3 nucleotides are TGTGCCAGCAGCTTAGTACCCCTAGTGTCAGTGTGGAATCAGCCCCAGCATTTT. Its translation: CASSLVPLVSVWNQPQHF. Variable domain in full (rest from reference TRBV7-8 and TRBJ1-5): GAGVSQSPRYKVAKRGQDVALRCDPISGHVSLFWYQQALGQGPEFLTYFQNEAQLDKSGLPSDRFFAERPEGSVSTLKIQRTQQEDSAVYLCASSLVPLVSVWNQPQHFGDGTRLSIL.

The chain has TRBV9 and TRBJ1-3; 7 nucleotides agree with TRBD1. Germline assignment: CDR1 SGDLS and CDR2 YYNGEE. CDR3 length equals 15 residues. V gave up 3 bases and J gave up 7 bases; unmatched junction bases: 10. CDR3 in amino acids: CASSAWTGLLNTIYF. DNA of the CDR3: TGTGCCAGCAGCGCTTGGACAGGTCTCTTGAACACCATATATTTT.